These 7 T cell receptor beta chains were all obtained from the same sample, sequenced in a study of T cells in Graves' hyperthyroidism and ophthalmopathy. Researchers took RNA transcripts and amplified the TCR beta CDR3 regions from them. HTBI primers were the set used in a first-round RT-PCR of the TCR CDR3. TCRdb re-called the multiplex PCR reads through MiXCR, storing one row per CDR3 protein. The sample shows hundreds of thousands of distinct CDR3 sequences, approximately 17% of them seen only once. Sequencing input: blood. The source is a woman aged 18-35 years with Graves' ophthalmopathy.

The V gene is TRBV9, the J gene TRBJ2-2; 8 bases align to TRBD2. Germline values: CDR1 SGDLS, CDR2 YYNGEE. The CDR3 length is 15 residues. The trim removed 6 bases at V and 7 bases at J, leaving 11 bases unmatched. The CDR3 is CASMVSASGSGELFF. CDR3 nucleotide sequence: TGTGCCAGCATGGTCAGCGCCAGCGGGAGCGGGGAGCTGTTTTTT.

The rearrangement uses TRBV6-5 and TRBJ2-5; TRBD1 aligns across 9 bases. This CDR3 has 15 residues. Unmatched junction bases numbered 7, after V lost 4 bases and J lost 4 bases. Germline V gives CDR1 MNHEY, CDR2 SVGAGI. The CDR3 DNA sequence: TGTGCCAGCAGTTTAACAGGGGGCAGGGGAGAGACCCAGTACTTC. Translating it yields CASSLTGGRGETQYF.

This clonotype was counted many times. This chain links TRBV30 with TRBJ1-2; 7 nucleotides match TRBD1. The CDR3 spans 15 residues. CDR1 and CDR2 (germline): GTSNPN, SVGIG (reference sequence). The V segment lost 3 bases and the J segment 8 bases; nucleotides outside the gene matches: 15. The CDR3 spells CAWRASQGRVGGYTF. Here the CDR3 DNA reads TGTGCCTGGAGGGCTTCACAGGGGCGGGTTGGCGGCTACACCTTC.

This clonotype has at least ten counts. This sequence joins TRBV10-3 and TRBJ2-3; TRBD2 matches 8 bases. CDR1 and CDR2 from the germline V gene are ENHRY and SYGVKD. This CDR3 region has 14 residues. J was trimmed by 5 bases and V by 5 bases; bases with no gene match: 6. CDR3 sequence (DNA): TGTGCCATCAGTATTAGCGGGACGATAGATACGCAGTATTTT. Amino acids: CAISISGTIDTQYF.

This clonotype has a count of ten or more. CDR3 DNA: TGTGCCAGCAATCCAAGCACCGAGGGCCACTACGAGCAGTACTTC. Translation: CASNPSTEGHYEQYF. This sequence joins TRBV2 and TRBJ2-7; possible D gene TRBD2, 5 bases. The V gene's germline CDR1 is SNHLY and CDR2 FYNNEI. The CDR3 loop spans 15 amino acids. V was trimmed by 7 bases and J by 3 bases, leaving 19 bases between them. Using reference TRBV2 and TRBJ2-7 for the parts outside the CDR3, the full variable domain is EPEVTQTPSHQVTQMGQEVILRCVPISNHLYFYWYRQILGQKVEFLVSFYNNEISEKSEIFDDQFSVERPDGSNFTLKIRSTKLEDSAMYFCASNPSTEGHYEQYFGPGTRLTVT.

This clonotype was seen a handful of times. The chain joins TRBV11-2 to TRBJ1-5; D remains unclear. Looked up from germline, CDR1 is SGHAT and CDR2 is FQNNGV. The CDR3 is made up of 13 amino acids. V was clipped by 0 bases and J by 6 bases, with 6 bases between them. The CDR3 sequence: CASSLDQGQPQHF. The DNA of the CDR3 is TGTGCCAGCAGCTTAGATCAAGGTCAGCCCCAGCATTTT. Full variable domain (remainder filled in from reference TRBV11-2 and TRBJ1-5): EAGVAQSPRYKIIEKRQSVAFWCNPISGHATLYWYQQILGQGPKLLIQFQNNGVVDDSQLPKDRFSAERLKGVDSTLKIQPAKLEDSAVYLCASSLDQGQPQHFGDGTRLSIL.

This clonotype appeared a few times. The rearrangement uses TRBV5-4 and TRBJ1-1; TRBD1 matches at 9 bases. CDR3 size: 15 residues. The germline gives CDR1 SGHNT, CDR2 YYREEE (reference sequence). V dropped 3 bases and J dropped 6; count of bases not matched to a gene: 9. CDR3 DNA: TGTGCCAGCAGCTCCAATACAGGGGGCTGGCCTGAAGCTTTCTTT. Residues: CASSSNTGGWPEAFF.